This T cell receptor beta chain emerged from a study of CD8+CD57+ T cells in acquired aplastic anemia. The overall study: Each DNA sample taken from sorted CD4+ and CD8+ cells came to about 3.2 ug on average.

Germline assignment: CDR1 KGHDR and CDR2 SFDVKD. This CDR3 spans 13 amino acids. Trimming took off 3 bases at V and 4 bases at J, with 8 bases between the two ends. Previously, flow cytometry had revealed CD8+CD57+ cell expansion in the patients chosen for sequencing. Blood came from patients not yet given any therapy. TCR beta VDJ and CDR3 were profiled, and genomic DNA was the template. TCRdb re-derived calls from the reads in MiXCR, one entry per CDR3 protein. The sample lists some 120,000 distinct CDR3 sequences, almost 40% occurring once. For this clonotype: The antigen remains undetermined.

Study-wide results and caveats: Patients and controls were found to share more than 25 CD8+ CDR3 sequences. In CD8+ cells, Simpson's diversity showed no significant difference between patients and controls.

The sequence was collected from a human donor with aplastic anemia. The V and J genes are TRBV24-1 and TRBJ1-2, with D unresolved. Sequences were obtained from sorted CD4+, CD8+, or CD8+CD57+ T cells (not recorded which) from PBMCs. DNA for the CDR3: TGTGCCACCAGTGATCCTACTTCCTATGGCTACACCTTC. Amino acids: CATSDPTSYGYTF.